The 30 T cell receptor beta chains in this list originate from one sample, sequenced in a study of T cell repertoires in cytomegalovirus infection. MiXCR was run by TCRdb on the reads, yielding one entry per CDR3 protein. The repertoire holds about 120,000 distinct CDR3 sequences, with roughly 9.1% as singletons. The antigens of these receptors remain unknown. The sequencing sample was made of PBMCs, sequenced either directly or after in vitro stimulation (not recorded which). These receptors were collected from a human donor in good health (CMV status not recorded). Some clones in this sample may be carry-over from other donors' samples.

This chain joins TRBV3-1 and TRBJ2-7, with 10 bases aligning to TRBD2. The germline gives CDR1 LGHDT, CDR2 YNNKEL (reference sequence). There are 15 residues in the CDR3. V dropped 1 base and J dropped 4; count of bases not matched to a gene: 4. The DNA for the CDR3 is TGTGCCAGCAGCCAAGCCCCGGGACTAGCGTACGAGCAGTACTTC. Its translation: CASSQAPGLAYEQYF.

This clonotype was seen at least ten times. The genes are TRBV14 and TRBJ1-1; D is unresolved. The V end was cut by 0 bases, the J end by 5 bases, with 13 bases between. The germline gives CDR1 SGHDN, CDR2 FVKESK. This CDR3 spans 15 amino acids. The CDR3 protein is CASSQDLASQTEAFF. CDR3 nucleotide sequence: TGTGCCAGCAGCCAAGACCTGGCATCTCAAACTGAAGCTTTCTTT. Full variable domain (remainder filled in from reference TRBV14 and TRBJ1-1): EAGVTQFPSHSVIEKGQTVTLRCDPISGHDNLYWYRRVMGKEIKFLLHFVKESKQDESGMPNNRFLAERTGGTYSTLKVQPAELEDSGVYFCASSQDLASQTEAFFGQGTRLTVV.

This clonotype was seen a handful of times. The rearrangement links TRBV9 to TRBJ2-5; TRBD2 agrees at 7 bases. CDR1 and CDR2 (germline): SGDLS, YYNGEE. The CDR3 loop spans 15 amino acids. Unmatched junction bases numbered 10, after V lost 3 bases and J lost 5 bases. CDR3 region: CASSAHTAGLETQYF. Written as DNA, the CDR3 is TGTGCCAGCAGCGCCCACACAGCGGGACTGGAGACCCAGTACTTC.

This clonotype turned up a few times. J is TRBJ2-7 and V is TRBV9; 11 bases fit TRBD2. The germline gives CDR1 SGDLS, CDR2 YYNGEE. CDR3 length: 15 residues. Unmatched junction bases numbered 2, after V lost 3 bases and J lost 0 bases. The CDR3 region is CASSAGTSGSYEQYF. The CDR3 DNA reads as TGTGCCAGCAGCGCGGGGACTAGCGGCTCCTACGAGCAGTACTTC.

The chain is built from TRBV2 and TRBJ1-1; 7 bases are a match to TRBD1. The CDR3 spans 12 residues. V lost 6 bases to trimming and J lost 9 bases; unmatched junction nucleotides: 7. From germline, CDR1 is SNHLY and CDR2 FYNNEI. The CDR3 spells CASRTDREQAFF. The CDR3 DNA reads TGTGCCAGCAGGACCGACAGGGAACAAGCTTTCTTT. Full variable domain (rest looked up from reference TRBV2 and TRBJ1-1): EPEVTQTPSHQVTQMGQEVILRCVPISNHLYFYWYRQILGQKVEFLVSFYNNEISEKSEIFDDQFSVERPDGSNFTLKIRSTKLEDSAMYFCASRTDREQAFFGQGTRLTVV.

This clonotype is deemed medium-sized (0.01 to 0.1%). The V call is TRBV12-3 or TRBV12-4, the J call TRBJ2-5; 13 bases are a match to TRBD2. The length of the CDR3 is 16 residues. Trimming at V came to 6 bases and at J to 1 base, leaving 5 bases not matched to a gene. The CDR3 DNA reads TGTGCCAGCAGCGAACTAGCGGGAGGGCCCCAAGAGACCCAGTACTTC. Translating it yields CASSELAGGPQETQYF.

The table lists this clonotype with many counts. This chain connects TRBV7-9 to TRBJ2-7, with 13 positions matching TRBD2. V shed 8 bases, J shed 2 bases, and the junction held 0 bases outside the gene matches. CDR3 size: 13 residues. CDR1 and CDR2 (germline): SEHNR, FQNEAQ (reference sequence). The CDR3 region is CASGLAGAYEQYF. CDR3 bases: TGTGCCAGCGGACTAGCGGGAGCCTACGAGCAGTACTTC.

This clonotype was counted many times. The gene calls are TRBV6-1 and TRBJ2-2; D not certain. CDR1 and CDR2 (germline): MNHNS, SASEGT. V shed 5 bases and J shed 6 bases, with 10 bases lying between them. The CDR3 length is 13 residues. The CDR3 spells CASSYSVPGELFF. In nucleotides, the CDR3 is TGTGCCAGCAGTTATTCCGTTCCCGGGGAGCTGTTTTTT.

This clonotype was detected a few times. This chain uses TRBV4-2 with TRBJ2-2; D uncertain. The CDR3 contains 15 residues. CDR1 LGHNA and CDR2 YNFKEQ come from the germline V gene. V lost 0 bases to trimming and J lost 7 bases, with 12 bases between them. CDR3 sequence (DNA): TGTGCCAGCAGCCAAGACCCACTGAACTACGGGGAGCTGTTTTTT. Its translation is CASSQDPLNYGELFF.

A few counts support this clonotype. The V gene is TRBV28, the J gene TRBJ1-2; D gene ambiguous. The CDR3 is 14 amino acids. Germline CDR1 reads MDHEN; CDR2 reads SYDVKM. The V gene lost 6 bases and the J gene lost 8 bases, with 19 bases spanning the gap. The DNA for the CDR3 is TGTGCCAGCAGCCTAATGGTAGCTCTCGGGGGCTACACCTTC. Translated: CASSLMVALGGYTF.

This clonotype occurred many times. V usage is TRBV7-6 and J usage is TRBJ2-7; D not resolved. This CDR3 is 15 amino acids long. Trimming took off 2 bases at V and 0 bases at J, with 11 bases between the two ends. Looked up from germline, CDR1 is SGHVS and CDR2 is FNYEAQ. The CDR3 nucleotides read TGTGCCAGCAGCTTAACGGCAGACCTCTCCTACGAGCAGTACTTC. This sequence encodes CASSLTADLSYEQYF.

The V call is TRBV7-9, the J call TRBJ1-5; 10 bases align to TRBD1. The CDR3 consists of 15 residues. Trimming at V came to 5 bases and at J to 6 bases, leaving 7 bases not matched to a gene. Germline loops: CDR1 SEHNR, CDR2 FQNEAQ (reference sequence). The CDR3 DNA follows: TGTGCCAGCAGCAAGACAGGGGGCGCGGGTCAGCCCCAGCATTTT. Protein sequence: CASSKTGGAGQPQHF.

This clonotype has a count of ten or more. V and J are TRBV7-8 and TRBJ2-3; D might be TRBD1 or TRBD2, each matching 5 bases. V was pared by 2 bases and J by 4 bases, with 10 bases between. The germline V gene encodes CDR1 SGHVS and CDR2 FQNEAQ. This CDR3 has 14 residues. CDR3 DNA sequence: TGTGCCAGCAGCTTAAATAGGGGAGCAGATACGCAGTATTTT. Translated, it gives CASSLNRGADTQYF.

This clonotype has a handful of counts. The chain joins TRBV29-1 to TRBJ2-4, with D perhaps TRBD2 (6 bases). The CDR3 contains 18 residues. Per the germline V gene, CDR1 is SQVTM and CDR2 is ANQGSEA. V lost 6 bases and J lost 0, with 24 bases in between. In DNA, the CDR3 is TGCAGCGTCGATTCGGGACTCTCAGTTGGCTTAGCCAAAAACATTCAGTACTTC. Residues: CSVDSGLSVGLAKNIQYF.

The chain couples TRBV5-8 to TRBJ2-3; D may match TRBD1 or TRBD2 (5 bases each). Germline lookup yields CDR1 SGHTS and CDR2 YDEGEE. Trimming cost V 5 bases and J 2 bases, with 12 bases left between them. This CDR3 comprises 14 residues. CDR3 bases: TGTGCCAGCAGGACCAGGGAGTTCACAGATACGCAGTATTTT. Protein: CASRTREFTDTQYF. The full variable domain, rest sourced from reference TRBV5-8 and TRBJ2-3, is EAGVTQSPTHLIKTRGQQATLRCSPISGHTSVYWYQQALGLGLQFLLWYDEGEERNRGNFPPRFSGRQFPNYSSELNVNALELEDSALYLCASRTREFTDTQYFGPGTRLTVL.

The chain employs TRBV10-1 and TRBJ2-7, with TRBD2 identical over 12 bases. The ends lost 10 bases at V and 0 bases at J; junction bases unmatched: 10. CDR3 length: 16 residues. Germline V gene lookup returns CDR1 WNHNN and CDR2 SYGVQD (reference sequence). DNA of the CDR3: TGCGCCACCCCGGGACTAGCGGGCCGGAGCTCCTACGAGCAGTACGTC. It yields the protein CATPGLAGRSSYEQYV.

The chain is built from TRBV7-2 and TRBJ2-7; no firm D call. There are 13 residues in the CDR3. Germline CDR1 reads SGHTA; CDR2 reads FQGNSA. Between the trimmed V and J ends, which lost 5 bases and 3 bases, there was a span of 11 bases. For the CDR3, the DNA is TGTGCCAGCAGCCTAGGCATGAGCTACGAGCAGTACGTC. Its translation is CASSLGMSYEQYV.

V gene TRBV24-1 combines with J gene TRBJ1-1, with TRBD1 matching over 10 bases. Germline V gene lookup returns CDR1 KGHDR and CDR2 SFDVKD. The CDR3 sequence is 15 residues long. V trimming: 9 bases; J trimming: 1 base; junction bases outside the gene matches: 7. The CDR3 region is CATAPGTGENTEAFF. The DNA for the CDR3 is TGTGCCACCGCACCCGGGACAGGGGAGAACACTGAAGCTTTCTTT.

This clonotype turned up a few times. The chain carries TRBV7-8 and TRBJ2-4; D is uncertain. V was pared by 4 bases and J by 4 bases, with 8 bases between. The CDR3 has 13 residues. The germline gives CDR1 SGHVS, CDR2 FQNEAQ. CDR3 DNA sequence: TGTGCCAGCAGCTCGGACGGGAAAAACATTCAGTACTTC. Translated: CASSSDGKNIQYF.

This rearrangement joins TRBV9 to TRBJ1-4; the D is unclear. The CDR3 totals 17 residues. Germline CDR1 is SGDLS and CDR2 is YYNGEE. V was cut by 7 bases and J by 5 bases, with 24 bases left in between. This CDR3 is CASSARYDTTLNEKLFF. The CDR3 nucleotides read TGTGCCAGCTCGGCTCGGTACGATACAACCCTAAATGAAAAACTGTTTTTT.

This clonotype was counted between two and nine times. J is TRBJ2-3 and V is TRBV2; D remains ambiguous. Germline-derived CDR1 and CDR2 are SNHLY and FYNNEI. There are 15 residues in the CDR3. V was clipped by 6 bases and J by 1 base, with 14 bases between them. The CDR3 DNA sequence: TGTGCCAGCAGAGCTTCTAGTGCGGGCACAGATACGCAGTATTTT. Its protein is CASRASSAGTDTQYF.

On this clonotype itself: A read error is possible here, since a much larger clone lies one base away. CDR3 nucleotide sequence: TGTGCCTCTAGGGGGCGAGGGAACACTGGAGCTTTCTTT. Residues: CASRGRGNTGAFF. The V gene is TRBV24-1, the J gene TRBJ1-1, with 7 bases identical to TRBD1. This CDR3 contains 13 residues. Germline values: CDR1 KGHDR, CDR2 SFDVKD.

The J gene is TRBJ2-6, the V gene TRBV7-9; weak D call: TRBD1 (5 bases). The CDR3 spans 16 residues. V was pared by 5 bases and J by 5 bases, with 16 bases between. CDR1 is SEHNR and CDR2 is FQNEAQ in the germline V gene (reference sequence). The CDR3 DNA reads as TGTGCCAGCAGCCCTAATAGGGCAGGGTGGGCCAACGTCCTGACTTTC. Its translation is CASSPNRAGWANVLTF.

The rearrangement joins TRBV15 to TRBJ2-3; TRBD2 matches at 7 bases. CDR3 length: 17 amino acids. The germline V gene encodes CDR1 LNHNV and CDR2 YYDKDF (reference sequence). The V and J ends lost 0 bases and 3 bases, in that order; junction bases with no gene match: 9. In nucleotides, the CDR3 is TGTGCCACCAGCAGAGATCAACCCGGGAGGCTAACAGATACGCAGTATTTT. Translation gives CATSRDQPGRLTDTQYF.

The chain couples TRBV28 to TRBJ1-5; 7 nucleotides agree with TRBD1. Trimming took 5 bases from V and 0 from J; bases not matched to a gene: 10. The germline CDR1 and CDR2 sequences are MDHEN and SYDVKM. The CDR3 consists of 17 residues. The DNA of the CDR3 is TGTGCCAGCAGTCCCCCCCTCGGGACAGATAGCAATCAGCCCCAGCATTTT. It codes for CASSPPLGTDSNQPQHF.

This clonotype was counted many times. The rearrangement joins TRBV7-2 to TRBJ2-7, with 7 bases matching TRBD2. V lost 10 bases to trimming and J lost 5 bases; unmatched junction nucleotides: 11. CDR3 length: 13 residues. Per the germline V gene, CDR1 is SGHTA and CDR2 is FQGNSA. In nucleotides, the CDR3 is TGTGCCACCGCAGATCGGACTAGTGACGAGCAGTACTTC. It translates to CATADRTSDEQYF.

The table lists this clonotype with many counts. The J gene is TRBJ1-5, the V gene TRBV7-2; 8 positions match TRBD1. This CDR3 is 16 amino acids long. The J segment lost 4 bases and the V segment lost 1 base, leaving 6 bases of the junction unmatched. Germline V gene sequence: CDR1 SGHTA, CDR2 FQGNSA. The CDR3 reads CASSLVDRGTNQPQHF. As DNA, the CDR3 is TGTGCCAGCAGCTTAGTTGACAGGGGAACGAATCAGCCCCAGCATTTT.

CDR3 nucleotide sequence: TGTGCCAGCAGTACGACTAGCCAGCAGTTCTTC. This sequence encodes CASSTTSQQFF. The chain is built from TRBV6-2 or TRBV6-3 and TRBJ2-1; 7 bases are a match to TRBD2. The germline gives CDR1 MNHEY, CDR2 SVGEGT. Germline trimming cut 5 bases from V and 11 bases from J; bases unmatched to any gene: 3. This CDR3 spans 11 amino acids.

The CDR3 DNA reads as TGCGCCAGCAGCCAAGGGGACCGCTCTGGAAACACCATATATTTT. It encodes CASSQGDRSGNTIYF. The genes are TRBV4-1 and TRBJ1-3, with D maybe TRBD1 (5 bases). Germline CDR1 MGHRA, CDR2 YSYEKL. CDR3 length equals 15 residues. V lost 1 base to trimming and J lost 0 bases, with 7 bases between them.

V usage is TRBV28 and J usage is TRBJ2-1; tentatively, D is TRBD2 (7 bases). The ends were cut back, 2 bases at V and 5 bases at J, with 10 bases in the middle. This CDR3 is built from 14 residues. Germline CDR1 reads MDHEN; CDR2 reads SYDVKM. The CDR3 DNA reads as TGTGCCAGCAGTTTAGGGGGGGCCCACAATGAGCAGTTCTTC. It specifies CASSLGGAHNEQFF.